This T cell receptor (beta chain) appears in the sequencing data of a study of T cell repertoires in cytomegalovirus infection. TCRdb ran MiXCR on the reads and lists one entry per CDR3 protein. Here the sample spans 400,000 to 600,000 distinct CDR3 sequences, 42% being singletons. J gave up 3 bases and V 3 bases, and 6 bases lay outside the gene matches. The CDR3 has 17 residues. Germline values: CDR1 KGHSH, CDR2 LQKENI. This clonotype appeared once. Its antigen is not known. V usage is TRBV18 and J usage is TRBJ2-7; 15 nucleotides align to TRBD2. The receptor's source is a human donor in good health (CMV status not recorded). Some clones in this sample may be carry-over from other donors' samples. Sequencing was performed on cultured PBMCs, taken from culture after CMV antigen stimulation. CDR3 bases: TGTGCCAGCTCACCTGGACTAGCGGGAGGGTTGGGCTACGAGCAGTACTTC. This translates into CASSPGLAGGLGYEQYF. Based on the CDR3 plus reference TRBV18 and TRBJ2-7, the full variable domain is NAGVMQNPRHLVRRRGQEARLRCSPMKGHSHVYWYRQLPEEGLKFMVYLQKENIIDESGMPKERFSAEFPKEGPSILRIQQVVRGDSAAYFCASSPGLAGGLGYEQYFGPGTRLTVT.